The following is a T cell receptor beta chain sequence with its context. This clonotype has a count of ten or more. There is no known antigen for this receptor. This clone may be a read error of a much larger clone one base away. Sequencer: Illumina HiSeq 2500. Quantitative 5'-RACE with molecular barcodes was the method used to prepare the TCR beta libraries. The authors' analysis ran thus. A new computational method based on a probabilistic model of VDJ rearrangement was used to identify disease-linked TCR variants. Using fastp trimming at Q25 and MiXCR clonotype assembly, TCRdb reanalyzed the public sequencing data and kept in-frame beta chains. Merged by CDR3 protein, the rows form single entries marked with the most common genes and DNA. The V and J calls were not made by the authors but by TCRdb's processing. The sample has 180,000 or so distinct CDR3 sequences on record, approximately 10% of them singletons. Together, the top ten hold 25% to 35% of the sample.

These data are taken from a study of CD8 T cells in ankylosing spondylitis (dated by TCRdb to about 2017). Broadly, across the study: To find TCR variants linked to disease, the study profiled T cell receptor beta repertoires in ankylosing spondylitis patients and healthy donors. Peripheral blood was sampled, and synovial fluid was additionally collected from ankylosing spondylitis patients. The whole study cohort included over a hundred healthy donors and about two dozen ankylosing spondylitis patients.

From its cysteine to its phenylalanine, the CDR3 spans 15 amino acids. CDR3 DNA is the only sequence kept; it has 45 bases, read in frame from the first base. V sheds 8 bases and J sheds 5 bases, leaving 19 bases between their ends. Overall study outcomes, separate from this receptor: Some motif variants were previously reported in synovial fluid and blood of reactive arthritis patients, suggesting common disease-initiation mechanisms. Blood from ankylosing spondylitis patients appeared to be characterized by a TCR beta motif made up of under ten highly homologous amino acid variants. Significant enrichment of the disease-linked clones was reported in matched synovial fluid samples from ankylosing spondylitis patients. A CD8+ phenotype was shown by the disease-linked clones, which were found at relatively low frequencies in peripheral blood.

This TCR was recovered from a male donor with ankylosing spondylitis or in good health (not recorded which). The rearranged chain carries TRBV12-3 or TRBV12-4 and TRBJ1-5; the best D guess is TRBD1, with 5 bases matching. What was sequenced was blood, either unsorted or a sorted T cell fraction (not recorded which). Here is the DNA: TGTGCCAGCCGCCATTCCGGGGACGTGGATCAGCCCCAGCATTTT. The encoded protein is CASRHSGDVDQPQHF.